The rows below give T cell receptor beta chains drawn from one sample of a study of cytomegalovirus exposure and HLA in healthy donors. Only in-frame clones appear in the TCRdb table, and some are missing; sequencing was by immunoSEQ multiplex PCR. The data contain more than 120,000 clones, 80% to 85% of them seen just once; the ten biggest clones take up 2.9%. What was sequenced was PBMCs. These receptor sequences come from a woman aged 25 to 45 in good health and CMV-seronegative. Both conserved end residues are part of each CDR3.

j_gene,v_gene,CDR3aa
TRBJ2-7,TRBV14,CASSQDKGFYEQYF
TRBJ2-6,TRBV27,CASSFSPSRIRSGANVLTF
TRBJ2-5,TRBV5-8,CASSLIQVLRGETQYF
TRBJ1-1,TRBV30,CAWSPGGYTEAFF
TRBJ2-7,TRBV11-2,CASSWEGLRSYEQYF
-,TRBV6-5,CASSYAGQGDEQYF
TRBJ2-7,TRBV19,CASSIQRGSYEQYF
TRBJ2-7,TRBV21-1,CASSKNLVAGDSYEQYF
TRBJ2-7,TRBV14,CASSQFGRLGYEQYF
-,TRBV25-1,CASSASGNEQYF
TRBJ2-6,TRBV7-9,CASSLADSTSGANVLTF
TRBJ2-3,TRBV5-1,CASSRLGPPDTQYF
-,TRBV7-9,CASSPREAGGYEQYF
TRBJ1-5,TRBV27,CASSRGGVRGNQPQHF
TRBJ1-1,TRBV7-2,CASSQGYTEAFF
TRBJ1-2,TRBV19,CASSAIGVLYGYTF
TRBJ1-2,TRBV4-3,CASSQEQGNYGYTF
TRBJ2-5,TRBV7-3,CATAEAGGLQETQYF
TRBJ2-2,TRBV6-1,CASFLVRPGELFF
TRBJ1-3,TRBV2,CASSIDRSSGNTIYF
TRBJ2-2,TRBV29-1,CSVEGGQGRRTGELFF
TRBJ1-1,TRBV27,CASRRQGLFTEAFF
TRBJ1-2,TRBV15,CATSSPGQGLWGYTF
TRBJ2-1,TRBV27,CASAFSGGALEQFF
TRBJ2-7,TRBV5-1,CASSWSRTGTSYEQYF
TRBJ2-2,TRBV7-8,CASSSQPGTYANTGELFF
TRBJ2-5,TRBV6-5,CASSILLQETQYF
TRBJ2-7,TRBV18,CASSSPTGDEQYF
TRBJ1-1,TRBV7-2,CASSQTGVDTEAFF
TRBJ2-1,TRBV2,CASSEGRAGGHEQFF
TRBJ2-7,TRBV7-2,CASSLAEGRYEQYF
TRBJ1-2,TRBV19,CASRVLGNGYTF
TRBJ2-5,TRBV28,CASSLGGSEETQYF
TRBJ1-1,TRBV7-9,CASSAPIGDTEAFF
TRBJ1-4,TRBV2,CASLFQGFNEKLFF
TRBJ1-4,TRBV25-1,CASSEPGETNEKLFF
TRBJ2-7,TRBV9,CASSAPGSYEQYF
TRBJ2-7,TRBV27,CASSLSAGTGVVEQYF
TRBJ2-4,TRBV6-1,CASSEVQEPNIQYF